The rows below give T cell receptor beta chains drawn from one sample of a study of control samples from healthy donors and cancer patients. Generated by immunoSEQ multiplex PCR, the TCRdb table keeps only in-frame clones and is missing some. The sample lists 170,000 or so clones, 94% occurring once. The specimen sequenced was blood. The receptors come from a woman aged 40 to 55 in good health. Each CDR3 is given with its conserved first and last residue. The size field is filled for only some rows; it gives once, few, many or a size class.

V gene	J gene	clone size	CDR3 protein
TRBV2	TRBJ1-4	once	CASSEISGSNEKLFF
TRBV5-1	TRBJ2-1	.	CASSRTGGLYNEQFF
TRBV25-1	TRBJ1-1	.	CASSELAAGTEAFF
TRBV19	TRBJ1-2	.	CASSPGTGGVNTF
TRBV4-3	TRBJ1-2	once	CASSGGQYYGYTF
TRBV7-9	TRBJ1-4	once	CAVEALSTNEKLFF
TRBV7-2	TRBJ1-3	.	CASSPGVGTGNTIYF
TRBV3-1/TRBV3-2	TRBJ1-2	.	CASSQEMGAADVYGYTF
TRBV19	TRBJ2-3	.	CASSIGQITDTQYF
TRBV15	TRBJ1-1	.	CAIATGRNTEAFF
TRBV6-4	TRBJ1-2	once	CASSERQGIGGYTF
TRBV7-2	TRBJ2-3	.	CASSLGLAGGGDTQYF
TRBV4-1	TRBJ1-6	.	CASSEPGPNNSPLHF
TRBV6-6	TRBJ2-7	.	CASSRDASYEQYF
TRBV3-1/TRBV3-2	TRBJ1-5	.	CASSQDSTGNQPQHF
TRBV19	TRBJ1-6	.	CASRGWTGGDSPLHF
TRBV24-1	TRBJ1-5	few	CATLSWGYSNQPQHF
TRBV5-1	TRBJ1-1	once	CASSATGTPTVEAFF
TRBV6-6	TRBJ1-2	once	CASSYPPDRGYGYTF
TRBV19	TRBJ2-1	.	CASSIGSSSGSPDEQFF
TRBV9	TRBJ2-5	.	CASSVDRGAIGETQYF
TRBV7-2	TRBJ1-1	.	CASSLEAGGAFF
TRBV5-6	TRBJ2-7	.	CASSWKGRGGYEQYF
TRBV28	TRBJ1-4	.	CASSQPPGRATNEKLFF
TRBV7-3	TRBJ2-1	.	CASSPLAGIDEQFF
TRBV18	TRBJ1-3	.	CASSYGGSSGNTIYF
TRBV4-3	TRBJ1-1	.	CASSQGQALNTEAFF
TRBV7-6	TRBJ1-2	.	CASSIRGQGGGYTF
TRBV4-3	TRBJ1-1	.	CASSQVPGTGDSEAFF
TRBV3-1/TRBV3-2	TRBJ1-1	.	CASSTGWTEAFF
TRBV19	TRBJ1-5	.	CASTGQGVLYSNQPQHF
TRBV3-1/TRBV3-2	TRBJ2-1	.	CASSQDSREQFF
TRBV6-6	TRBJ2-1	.	CASSLDNEQFF
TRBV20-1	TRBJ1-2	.	CSARDSYGYTF
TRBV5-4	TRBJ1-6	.	CASRRQWSSYNSPLHF
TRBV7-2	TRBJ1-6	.	CASSLALNSPLHF
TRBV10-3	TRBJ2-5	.	CAISGRLAGGQETQYF
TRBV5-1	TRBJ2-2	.	CASSIGSPNTGELFF
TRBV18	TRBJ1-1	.	CASSPEAGALGTEAFF
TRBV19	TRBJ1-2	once	CASKRSGAYYGYTF
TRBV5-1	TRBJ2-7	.	CASSGAGRVVYEQYF
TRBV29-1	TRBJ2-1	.	CSASPGASVGPLF
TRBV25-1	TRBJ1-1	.	CASRRGQIDEAFF
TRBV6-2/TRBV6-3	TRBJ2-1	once	CASSYSIGTEQFF
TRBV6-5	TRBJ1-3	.	CASGRLSSGNTIYF
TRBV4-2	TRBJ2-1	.	CASSQDLSTYEQFF
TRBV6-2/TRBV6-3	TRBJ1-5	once	CASSYLGRTGERDNQPQHF
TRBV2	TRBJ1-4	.	CASRKGGGRVNEKLFF
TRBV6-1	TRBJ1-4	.	CASSERGGTSEKLFF
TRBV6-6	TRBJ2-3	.	CASSSIGRALTDTQYF
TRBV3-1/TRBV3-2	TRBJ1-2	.	CASSLPTGTGLWGYTF